This T cell receptor beta chain appears in the sequencing data of a study of response to subunit inactivated influenza vaccine. Study conclusions and caveats: With each seasonal influenza vaccination, the authors suggested, few new T cells are recruited.

This CDR3 is 17 amino acids long. Trimming removed 0 bases from V and 3 bases from J, with 16 bases in between. Germline V gene lookup returns CDR1 MNHEY and CDR2 SVGEGT. TCRdb reprocessed the RT-PCR reads via MiXCR and lists one record per CDR3 protein. The sample has around 600,000 distinct CDR3 sequences; approximately 10% are singletons. In regard to this clonotype: The antigen is undetermined.

These data also formed part of another study, on T cells expressing NK-cell markers. That report notes: TCR beta cDNA was made by 5'RACE template switching with UMIs. Repertoires of TCR beta were obtained from T cells sorted as CD3+CD56+NKG2C+, CD3+CD56+NKG2C- and CD3+CD56-NKG2C+. About six donors carried dominant NKG2C+ clonotypes that made up roughly 1.0-8% of their CD8+ T cells. Whether expanded NKG2C+ T cell clones recognized HCMV stayed uncertain.

The sample consisted of PBMCs from blood, taken on the day of vaccination. This receptor was obtained from a man aged 45-65 years who received an inactivated influenza vaccine. V is TRBV6-2 or TRBV6-3 and J is TRBJ2-3; D is undetermined. CDR3 bases: TGTGCCAGCAGTTACTCCTGGTACCTGACGTTAACAGATACGCAGTATTTT. This codes for CASSYSWYLTLTDTQYF.